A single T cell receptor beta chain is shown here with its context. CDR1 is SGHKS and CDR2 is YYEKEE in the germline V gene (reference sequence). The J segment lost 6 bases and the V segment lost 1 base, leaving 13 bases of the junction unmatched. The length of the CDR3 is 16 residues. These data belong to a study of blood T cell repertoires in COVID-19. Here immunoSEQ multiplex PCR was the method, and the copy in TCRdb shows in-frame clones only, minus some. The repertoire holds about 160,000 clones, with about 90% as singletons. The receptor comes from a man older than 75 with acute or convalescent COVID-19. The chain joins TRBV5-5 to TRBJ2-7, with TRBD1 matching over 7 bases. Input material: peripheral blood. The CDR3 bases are TGTGCCAGCAGCTTGATGGTGGGCAGGGGGAATTCCGAGCAGTACTTC. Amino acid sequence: CASSLMVGRGNSEQYF.